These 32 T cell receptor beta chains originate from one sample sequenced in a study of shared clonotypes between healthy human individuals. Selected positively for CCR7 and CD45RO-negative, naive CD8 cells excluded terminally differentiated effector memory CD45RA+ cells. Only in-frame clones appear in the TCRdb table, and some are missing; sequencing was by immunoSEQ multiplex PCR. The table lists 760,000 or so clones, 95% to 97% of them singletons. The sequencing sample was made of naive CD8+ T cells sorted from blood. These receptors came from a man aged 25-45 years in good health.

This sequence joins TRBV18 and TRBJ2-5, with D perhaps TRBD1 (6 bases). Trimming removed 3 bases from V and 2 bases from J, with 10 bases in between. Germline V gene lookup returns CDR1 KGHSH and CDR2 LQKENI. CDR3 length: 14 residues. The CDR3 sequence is CASSPSQGQETQYF. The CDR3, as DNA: TGTGCCAGCTCACCTTCACAGGGTCAAGAGACCCAGTACTTC.

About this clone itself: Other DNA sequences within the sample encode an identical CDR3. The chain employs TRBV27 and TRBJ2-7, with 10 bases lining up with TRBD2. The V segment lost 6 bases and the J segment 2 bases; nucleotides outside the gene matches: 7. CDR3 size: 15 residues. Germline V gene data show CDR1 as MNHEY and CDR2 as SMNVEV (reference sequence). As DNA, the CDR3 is TGTGCCAGCAGCCCGAGTAGCGGGAGGACCTACGAGCAGTACTTC. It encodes CASSPSSGRTYEQYF.

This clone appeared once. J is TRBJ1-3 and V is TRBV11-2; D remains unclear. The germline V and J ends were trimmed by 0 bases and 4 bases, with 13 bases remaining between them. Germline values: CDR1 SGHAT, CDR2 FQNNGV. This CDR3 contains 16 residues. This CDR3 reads CASSLDPGHFGNTIYF. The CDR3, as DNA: TGTGCCAGCAGCTTAGATCCGGGCCACTTCGGAAACACCATATATTTT.

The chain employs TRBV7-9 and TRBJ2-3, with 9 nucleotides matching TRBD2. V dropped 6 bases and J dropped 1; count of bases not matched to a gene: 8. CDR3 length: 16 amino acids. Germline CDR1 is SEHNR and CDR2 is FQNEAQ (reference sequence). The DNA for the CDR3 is TGTGCCAGCAGGGACCTAGCGGGACGGGGCACAGATACGCAGTATTTT. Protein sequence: CASRDLAGRGTDTQYF. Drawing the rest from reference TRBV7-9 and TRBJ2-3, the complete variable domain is DTGVSQNPRHKITKRGQNVTFRCDPISEHNRLYWYRQTLGQGPEFLTYFQNEAQLEKSRLLSDRFSAERPKGSFSTLEIQRTEQGDSAMYLCASRDLAGRGTDTQYFGPGTRLTVL.

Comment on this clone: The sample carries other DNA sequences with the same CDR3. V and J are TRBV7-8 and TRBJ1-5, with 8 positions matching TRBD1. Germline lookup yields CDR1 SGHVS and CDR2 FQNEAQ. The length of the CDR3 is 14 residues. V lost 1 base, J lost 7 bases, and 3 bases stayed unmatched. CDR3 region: CASSLGTGRQPQHF. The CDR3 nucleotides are TGTGCCAGCAGCTTAGGGACAGGGCGACAGCCCCAGCATTTT.

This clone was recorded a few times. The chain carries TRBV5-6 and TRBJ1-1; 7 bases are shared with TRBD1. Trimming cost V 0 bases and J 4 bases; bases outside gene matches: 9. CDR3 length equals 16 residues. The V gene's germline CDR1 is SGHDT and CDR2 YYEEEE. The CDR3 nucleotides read TGTGCCAGCAGCTTGGGACAGGGATATATGAGCACTGAAGCTTTCTTT. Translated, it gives CASSLGQGYMSTEAFF.

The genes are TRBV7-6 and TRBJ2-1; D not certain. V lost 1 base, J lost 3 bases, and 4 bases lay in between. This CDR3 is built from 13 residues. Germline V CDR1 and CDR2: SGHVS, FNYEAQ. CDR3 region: CASSLDFYNEQFF. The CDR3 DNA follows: TGTGCCAGCAGCTTAGACTTCTACAATGAGCAGTTCTTC.

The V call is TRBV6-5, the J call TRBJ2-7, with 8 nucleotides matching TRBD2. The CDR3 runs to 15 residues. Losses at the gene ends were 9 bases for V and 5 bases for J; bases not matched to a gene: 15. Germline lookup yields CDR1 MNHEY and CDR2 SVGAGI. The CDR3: CASTTGLARGDEQYF. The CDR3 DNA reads TGTGCCAGTACCACAGGACTAGCCCGCGGGGACGAGCAGTACTTC.

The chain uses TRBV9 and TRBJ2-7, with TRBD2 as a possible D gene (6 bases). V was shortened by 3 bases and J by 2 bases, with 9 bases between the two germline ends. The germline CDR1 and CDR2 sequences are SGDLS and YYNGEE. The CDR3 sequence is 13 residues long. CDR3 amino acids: CASSGRLAYEQYF. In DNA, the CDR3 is TGTGCCAGCAGCGGTCGACTAGCCTACGAGCAGTACTTC. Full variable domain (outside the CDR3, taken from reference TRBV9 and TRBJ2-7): DSGVTQTPKHLITATGQRVTLRCSPRSGDLSVYWYQQSLDQGLQFLIQYYNGEERAKGNILERFSAQQFPDLHSELNLSSLELGDSALYFCASSGRLAYEQYFGPGTRLTVT.

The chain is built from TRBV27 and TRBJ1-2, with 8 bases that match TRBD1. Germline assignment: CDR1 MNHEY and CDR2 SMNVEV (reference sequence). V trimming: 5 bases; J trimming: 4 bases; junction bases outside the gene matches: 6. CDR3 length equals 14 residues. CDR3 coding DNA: TGTGCCAGCAGTCCAGGGACAGGAGCCTATGGCTACACCTTC. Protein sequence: CASSPGTGAYGYTF.

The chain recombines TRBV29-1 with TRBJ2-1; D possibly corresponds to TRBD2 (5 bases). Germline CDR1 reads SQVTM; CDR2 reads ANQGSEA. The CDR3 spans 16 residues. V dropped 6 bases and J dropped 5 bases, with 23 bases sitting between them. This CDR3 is CSVPPGPSWGDNEQFF. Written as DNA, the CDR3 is TGCAGCGTCCCCCCTGGGCCCTCTTGGGGAGACAATGAGCAGTTCTTC.

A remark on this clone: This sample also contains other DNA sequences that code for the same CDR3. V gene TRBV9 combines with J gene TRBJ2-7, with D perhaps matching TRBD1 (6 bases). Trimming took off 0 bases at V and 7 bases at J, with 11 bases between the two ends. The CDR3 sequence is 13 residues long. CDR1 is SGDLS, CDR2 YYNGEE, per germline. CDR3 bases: TGTGCCAGCAGCGTAGGACAGGCAAGGGAGCAGTACTTC. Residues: CASSVGQAREQYF.

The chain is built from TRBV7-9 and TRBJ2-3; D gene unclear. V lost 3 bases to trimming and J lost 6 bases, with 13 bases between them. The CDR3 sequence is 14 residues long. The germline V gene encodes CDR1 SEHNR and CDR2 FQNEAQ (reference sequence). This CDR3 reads CASSFPLGSDTQYF. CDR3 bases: TGTGCCAGCAGCTTCCCCCTAGGGTCGGATACGCAGTATTTT. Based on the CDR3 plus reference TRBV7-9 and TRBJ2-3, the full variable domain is DTGVSQNPRHKITKRGQNVTFRCDPISEHNRLYWYRQTLGQGPEFLTYFQNEAQLEKSRLLSDRFSAERPKGSFSTLEIQRTEQGDSAMYLCASSFPLGSDTQYFGPGTRLTVL.

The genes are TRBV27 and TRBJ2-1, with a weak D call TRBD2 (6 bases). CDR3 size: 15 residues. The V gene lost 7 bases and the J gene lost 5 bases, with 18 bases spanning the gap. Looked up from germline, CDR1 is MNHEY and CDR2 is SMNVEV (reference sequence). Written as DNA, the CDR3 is TGTGCCAGCATTAAAGACGGGACTCTGAACAATGAGCAGTTCTTC. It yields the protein CASIKDGTLNNEQFF.

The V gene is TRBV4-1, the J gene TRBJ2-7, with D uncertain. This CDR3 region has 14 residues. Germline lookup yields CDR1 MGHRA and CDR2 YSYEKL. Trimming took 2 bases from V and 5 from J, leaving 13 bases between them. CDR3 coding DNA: TGCGCCAGCAGCCAAATGTTACGTGGCCACGAGCAGTACTTC. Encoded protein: CASSQMLRGHEQYF.

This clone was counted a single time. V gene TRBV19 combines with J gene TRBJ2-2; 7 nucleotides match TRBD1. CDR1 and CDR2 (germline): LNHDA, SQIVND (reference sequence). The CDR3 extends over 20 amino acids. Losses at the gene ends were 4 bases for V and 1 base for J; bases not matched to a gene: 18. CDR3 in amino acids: CASSTNRQGLGYLNTGELFF. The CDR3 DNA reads TGTGCCAGTAGTACCAATAGACAGGGATTGGGATACCTGAACACCGGGGAGCTGTTTTTT.

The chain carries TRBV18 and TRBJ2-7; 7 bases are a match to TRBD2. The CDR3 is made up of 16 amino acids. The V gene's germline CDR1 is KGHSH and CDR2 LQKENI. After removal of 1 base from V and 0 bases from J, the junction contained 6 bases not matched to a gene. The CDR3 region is CASSPREGSGSYEQYF. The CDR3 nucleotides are TGTGCCAGCTCACCACGGGAGGGGAGTGGCTCCTACGAGCAGTACTTC. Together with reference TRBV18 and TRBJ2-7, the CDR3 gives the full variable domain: NAGVMQNPRHLVRRRGQEARLRCSPMKGHSHVYWYRQLPEEGLKFMVYLQKENIIDESGMPKERFSAEFPKEGPSILRIQQVVRGDSAAYFCASSPREGSGSYEQYFGPGTRLTVT.

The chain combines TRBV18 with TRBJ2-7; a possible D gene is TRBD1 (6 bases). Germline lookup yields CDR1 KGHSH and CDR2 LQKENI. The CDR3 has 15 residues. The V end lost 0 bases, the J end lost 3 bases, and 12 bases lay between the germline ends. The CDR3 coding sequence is TGTGCCAGCTCACCACCTTCTGGCAGGGGCTACGAGCAGTACTTC. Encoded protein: CASSPPSGRGYEQYF.

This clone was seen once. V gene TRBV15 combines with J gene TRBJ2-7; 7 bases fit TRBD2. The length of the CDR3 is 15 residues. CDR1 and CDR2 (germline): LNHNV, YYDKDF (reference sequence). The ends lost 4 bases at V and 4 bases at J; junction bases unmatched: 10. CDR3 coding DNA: TGTGCCACCAGCAATCTAGCGGAAAATAAATACGAGCAGTACTTC. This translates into CATSNLAENKYEQYF.

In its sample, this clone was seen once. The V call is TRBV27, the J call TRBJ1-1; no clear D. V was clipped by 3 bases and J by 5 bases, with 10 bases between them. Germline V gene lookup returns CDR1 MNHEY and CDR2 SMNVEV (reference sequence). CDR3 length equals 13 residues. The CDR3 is CASSFGTRTEAFF. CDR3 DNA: TGTGCCAGCAGTTTTGGCACGAGGACTGAAGCTTTCTTT.

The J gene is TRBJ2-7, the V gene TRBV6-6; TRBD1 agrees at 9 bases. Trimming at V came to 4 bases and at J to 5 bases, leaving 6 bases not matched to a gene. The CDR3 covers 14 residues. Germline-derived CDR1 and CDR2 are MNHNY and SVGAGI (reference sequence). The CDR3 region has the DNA TGTGCCAGCAGTTCTTTCGACAGGGGGGACGAGCAGTACTTC. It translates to CASSSFDRGDEQYF.

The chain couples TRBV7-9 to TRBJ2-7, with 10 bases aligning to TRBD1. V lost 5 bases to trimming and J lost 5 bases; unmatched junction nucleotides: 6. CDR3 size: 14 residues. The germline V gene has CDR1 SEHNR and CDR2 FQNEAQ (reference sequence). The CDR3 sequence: CASSGTGTGDEQYF. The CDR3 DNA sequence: TGTGCCAGCAGCGGAACCGGGACAGGGGACGAGCAGTACTTC.

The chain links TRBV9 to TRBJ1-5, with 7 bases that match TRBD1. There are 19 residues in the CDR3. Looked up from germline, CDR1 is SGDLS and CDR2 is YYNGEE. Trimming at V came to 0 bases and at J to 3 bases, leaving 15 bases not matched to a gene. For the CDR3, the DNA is TGTGCCAGCAGCGTAGCTACGAGGGGGCAACAGGAATCCAATCAGCCCCAGCATTTT. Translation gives CASSVATRGQQESNQPQHF. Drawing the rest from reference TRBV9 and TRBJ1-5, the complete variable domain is DSGVTQTPKHLITATGQRVTLRCSPRSGDLSVYWYQQSLDQGLQFLIQYYNGEERAKGNILERFSAQQFPDLHSELNLSSLELGDSALYFCASSVATRGQQESNQPQHFGDGTRLSIL.

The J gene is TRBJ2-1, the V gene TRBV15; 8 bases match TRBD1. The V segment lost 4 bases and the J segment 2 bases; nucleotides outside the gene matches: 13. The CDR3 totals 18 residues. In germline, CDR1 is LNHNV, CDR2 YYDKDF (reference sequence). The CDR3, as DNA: TGTGCCACCAGCACAGGGGCAGGACAGGGTTATGCCTACAATGAGCAGTTCTTC. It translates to CATSTGAGQGYAYNEQFF.

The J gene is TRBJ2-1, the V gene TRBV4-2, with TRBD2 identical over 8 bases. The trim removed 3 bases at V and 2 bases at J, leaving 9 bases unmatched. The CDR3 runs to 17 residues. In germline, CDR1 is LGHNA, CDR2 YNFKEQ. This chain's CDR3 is CASSHHRGGRTYNEQFF. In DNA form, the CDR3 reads TGTGCCAGCAGCCACCACCGGGGGGGGAGGACCTACAATGAGCAGTTCTTC.

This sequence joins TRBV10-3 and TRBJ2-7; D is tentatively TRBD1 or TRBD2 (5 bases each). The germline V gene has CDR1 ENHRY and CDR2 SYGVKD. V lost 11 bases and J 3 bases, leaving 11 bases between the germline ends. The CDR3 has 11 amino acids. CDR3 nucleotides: TGTGCCGTTCAGGGAGACTACGAGCAGTACTTC. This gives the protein CAVQGDYEQYF.

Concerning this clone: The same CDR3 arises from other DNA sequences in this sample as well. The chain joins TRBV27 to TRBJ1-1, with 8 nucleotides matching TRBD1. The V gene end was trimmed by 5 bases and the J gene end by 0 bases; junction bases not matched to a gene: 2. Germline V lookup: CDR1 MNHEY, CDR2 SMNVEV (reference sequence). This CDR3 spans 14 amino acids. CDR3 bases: TGTGCCAGCAGTCTACAGGGGGTGAACACTGAAGCTTTCTTT. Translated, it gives CASSLQGVNTEAFF.

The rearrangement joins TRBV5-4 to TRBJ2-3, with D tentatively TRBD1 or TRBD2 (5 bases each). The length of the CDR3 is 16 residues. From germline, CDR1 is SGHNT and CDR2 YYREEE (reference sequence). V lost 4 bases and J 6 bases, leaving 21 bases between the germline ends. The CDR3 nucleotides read TGTGCCAGCAGCAAGGATCTCTGGGCGTGGGGGGATACGCAGTATTTT. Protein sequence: CASSKDLWAWGDTQYF.

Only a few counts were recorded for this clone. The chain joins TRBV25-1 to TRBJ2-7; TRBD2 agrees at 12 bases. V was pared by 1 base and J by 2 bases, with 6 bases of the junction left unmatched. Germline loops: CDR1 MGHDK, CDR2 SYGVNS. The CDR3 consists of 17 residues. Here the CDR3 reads CASSESRLAGVPYEQYF. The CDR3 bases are TGTGCCAGCAGTGAATCCAGACTAGCGGGAGTCCCCTACGAGCAGTACTTC.

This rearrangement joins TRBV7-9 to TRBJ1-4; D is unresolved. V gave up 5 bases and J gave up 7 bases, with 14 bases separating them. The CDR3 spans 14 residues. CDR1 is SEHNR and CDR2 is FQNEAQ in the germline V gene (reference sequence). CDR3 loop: CASSLAGEGEKLFF. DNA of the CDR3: TGTGCCAGCAGCCTCGCGGGTGAAGGTGAAAAACTGTTTTTT. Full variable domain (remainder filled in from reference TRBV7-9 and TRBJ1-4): DTGVSQNPRHKITKRGQNVTFRCDPISEHNRLYWYRQTLGQGPEFLTYFQNEAQLEKSRLLSDRFSAERPKGSFSTLEIQRTEQGDSAMYLCASSLAGEGEKLFFGSGTQLSVL.

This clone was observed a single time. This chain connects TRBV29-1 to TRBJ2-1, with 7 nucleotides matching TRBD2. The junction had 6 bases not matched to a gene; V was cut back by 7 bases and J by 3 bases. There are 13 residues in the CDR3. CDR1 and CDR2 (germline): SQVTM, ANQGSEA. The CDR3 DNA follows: TGCAGCGCCTTGACGGGGGGCTACAATGAGCAGTTCTTC. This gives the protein CSALTGGYNEQFF.

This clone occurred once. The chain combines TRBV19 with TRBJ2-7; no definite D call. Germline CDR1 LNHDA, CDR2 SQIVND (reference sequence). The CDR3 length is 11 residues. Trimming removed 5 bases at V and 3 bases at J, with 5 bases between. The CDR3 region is CASSWDYEQYF. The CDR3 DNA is TGTGCCAGTAGTTGGGACTACGAGCAGTACTTC.